The 23 T cell receptor beta chains in this list originate from one sample, sequenced in a study of blood T cell repertoires in COVID-19. TCRdb's table, derived via immunoSEQ multiplex PCR, lists solely in-frame clones and lacks some. The sample holds a few hundred thousand clones, 80% to 95% seen once. Sequenced material: peripheral blood. The receptors here all came from a person between 18 and 35 years old with COVID-19, enrolled during active disease.

The chain is built from TRBV19 and TRBJ2-2, with TRBD2 matching 7 bases. Germline CDR1 LNHDA, CDR2 SQIVND (reference sequence). The CDR3 is made up of 16 amino acids. V shed 6 bases and J 5 bases; nucleotides not matched to a gene: 12. CDR3 protein: CASSWGLFGRTGELFF. Written as DNA, the CDR3 is TGTGCCAGTAGCTGGGGACTATTCGGGCGTACCGGGGAGCTGTTTTTT.

The V call is TRBV7-2, the J call TRBJ2-1; 13 nucleotides align to TRBD2. Germline trimming cut 6 bases from V and 9 bases from J; bases unmatched to any gene: 8. CDR1 is SGHTA and CDR2 is FQGNSA in the germline V gene. The CDR3 runs to 15 residues. The CDR3 spells CASSFGTSGKIEQFF. As DNA, the CDR3 is TGTGCCAGCAGTTTCGGGACTAGCGGGAAAATTGAGCAGTTCTTC.

Worth noting for this clone: Distinct nucleotide sequences in the sample also encode this CDR3. V and J are TRBV18 and TRBJ1-5, with 10 bases fitting TRBD1. Trimming took 6 bases from V and 7 from J; bases not matched to a gene: 6. The CDR3 runs to 14 residues. Per the germline V gene, CDR1 is KGHSH and CDR2 is LQKENI. DNA for the CDR3: TGTGCCAGCTCGCCCGGGACAGGGGACCAGCCCCAGCATTTT. Protein: CASSPGTGDQPQHF.

This clone turned up a few times. The chain joins TRBV11-2 to TRBJ1-2; D is uncertain. The V end was cut by 1 base, the J end by 4 bases, with 10 bases between. There are 14 residues in the CDR3. CDR1 is SGHAT, CDR2 FQNNGV, per germline. CDR3 loop: CASSLGAQSYGYTF. The CDR3 DNA is TGTGCCAGCAGCTTAGGTGCACAGAGCTATGGCTACACCTTC.

This clone was seen only a few times. The V and J genes are TRBV2 and TRBJ1-3, with 8 bases that match TRBD1. Germline CDR1 is SNHLY and CDR2 is FYNNEI. The CDR3 runs 16 residues. With 7 bases clipped from V and 1 base from J, the junction kept 9 bases outside the gene matches. The CDR3 loop is CASTEDREVSGNTIYF. Here the CDR3 DNA reads TGTGCCAGCACTGAGGACAGGGAAGTATCTGGAAACACCATATATTTT.

The chain links TRBV5-1 to TRBJ1-1; TRBD1 matches at 12 bases. The CDR3 runs 14 residues. Germline V CDR1 and CDR2: SGHRS, YFSETQ. Trimming cost V 0 bases and J 10 bases; bases outside gene matches: 4. The chain's CDR3 is CASSLDGTGGTAFF. DNA of the CDR3: TGCGCCAGCAGCTTGGACGGGACAGGGGGCACAGCTTTCTTT.

V is TRBV2 and J is TRBJ2-3; 9 bases line up with TRBD2. In germline, CDR1 is SNHLY, CDR2 FYNNEI. This CDR3 has 15 residues. The junction had 1 base not matched to a gene; V was cut back by 1 base and J by 2 bases. CDR3 region: CASSEGLADTDTQYF. The CDR3 nucleotides are TGTGCCAGCAGTGAAGGACTAGCGGACACAGATACGCAGTATTTT.

The genes are TRBV7-9 and TRBJ2-3; possible D gene TRBD2, 6 bases. Germline V CDR1 and CDR2: SEHNR, FQNEAQ (reference sequence). The CDR3 totals 16 residues. Trimming took 6 bases from V and 1 from J, leaving 17 bases between them. CDR3 amino acids: CASSLQEASGTDTQYF. For the CDR3, the DNA is TGTGCCAGCAGTCTCCAGGAGGCTAGCGGCACAGATACGCAGTATTTT.

CDR3 sequence reads: CASSYSRGGNQPQHF. The CDR3, as DNA: TGTGCCAGCAGTTACTCTCGGGGAGGCAATCAGCCCCAGCATTTT. The chain carries TRBV6-5 and TRBJ1-5; no reliable D call. V lost 0 bases, J lost 2 bases, and 8 bases lay in between. The germline V gene has CDR1 MNHEY and CDR2 SVGAGI. This CDR3 has 15 amino acids.

The chain is built from TRBV15 and TRBJ2-7, with 13 nucleotides matching TRBD2. Germline V gene sequence: CDR1 LNHNV, CDR2 YYDKDF (reference sequence). The junction had 11 bases not matched to a gene; V was cut back by 1 base and J by 5 bases. CDR3 size: 18 residues. CDR3 in amino acids: CATSRAIGLAGVGNEQYF. The CDR3 nucleotides are TGTGCCACCAGCAGAGCCATAGGACTAGCGGGAGTTGGAAACGAGCAGTACTTC.

The V call is TRBV25-1, the J call TRBJ2-2, with 8 bases matching TRBD2. With V trimmed by 4 bases and J by 5 bases, 3 bases remained unmatched. Germline values: CDR1 MGHDK, CDR2 SYGVNS. The CDR3 sequence is 14 residues long. In DNA, the CDR3 is TGTGCCAGCAGTGCAACGGGGGGGACCGGGGAGCTGTTTTTT. It codes for CASSATGGTGELFF.

The V and J genes are TRBV7-3 and TRBJ2-6, with a possible D match to TRBD1 (6 bases). The germline gives CDR1 SGHTA, CDR2 FQGTGA. The CDR3 extends over 17 amino acids. Trimming pared 2 bases from V and 0 bases from J, leaving 11 bases between. This CDR3 reads CASSLPGELSGANVLTF. In DNA, the CDR3 is TGTGCCAGCAGCTTACCAGGGGAACTCTCTGGGGCCAACGTCCTGACTTTC.

The CDR3 nucleotides read TGTGCCACGCTGACATTTGGAGGGTCATCCTACGAGCAGTACTTC. The encoded protein is CATLTFGGSSYEQYF. The rearrangement uses TRBV2 and TRBJ2-7, with D possibly being TRBD2 (6 bases). This CDR3 spans 15 amino acids. Germline values: CDR1 SNHLY, CDR2 FYNNEI. V was clipped by 10 bases and J by 1 base, with 20 bases between them.

This chain links TRBV6-5 with TRBJ1-2; TRBD1 matches at 7 bases. The germline V gene has CDR1 MNHEY and CDR2 SVGAGI. V shed 2 bases and J 6 bases; nucleotides not matched to a gene: 0. This CDR3 comprises 12 residues. CDR3: CASSYGTDGYTF. The CDR3 DNA reads TGTGCCAGCAGTTACGGGACAGATGGCTACACCTTC.

The chain employs TRBV6-6 and TRBJ2-3; D is undetermined. Deletions cut 2 bases from V and 0 bases from J, with 9 bases between. Germline-derived CDR1 and CDR2 are MNHNY and SVGAGI (reference sequence). The CDR3 consists of 15 residues. The CDR3 DNA is TGTGCCAGCAGTTACGGGCAAAAGAGCACAGATACGCAGTATTTT. It encodes CASSYGQKSTDTQYF.

The V call is TRBV7-9, the J call TRBJ2-1; D call uncertain. Germline CDR1 SEHNR, CDR2 FQNEAQ (reference sequence). There are 14 residues in the CDR3. V lost 1 base and J 8 bases, leaving 12 bases between the germline ends. The CDR3 DNA follows: TGTGCCAGCAGCTTAGACGCCAGGATCGATGAGCAGTTCTTC. Its protein product is CASSLDARIDEQFF.

This chain uses TRBV7-9 with TRBJ2-3; TRBD2 matches 9 bases. The germline V gene has CDR1 SEHNR and CDR2 FQNEAQ (reference sequence). V gave up 4 bases and J gave up 4 bases; unmatched junction bases: 6. The CDR3 consists of 15 residues. The CDR3 loop is CASSSNSGRADTQYF. The DNA for the CDR3 is TGTGCCAGCAGCTCTAATAGCGGGAGAGCAGATACGCAGTATTTT.

In the case of this clone: Other DNA sequences within the sample encode an identical CDR3. This chain uses TRBV15 with TRBJ1-3; 7 bases are a match to TRBD1. With V trimmed by 0 bases and J by 1 base, 0 bases remained unmatched. Looked up from germline, CDR1 is LNHNV and CDR2 is YYDKDF (reference sequence). The CDR3 runs to 15 residues. The CDR3 DNA is TGTGCCACCAGCAGAGACAGGGGGTCTGGAAACACCATATATTTT. This translates into CATSRDRGSGNTIYF.

The chain combines TRBV9 with TRBJ2-3; D is possibly TRBD1 (7 bases). Germline V lookup: CDR1 SGDLS, CDR2 YYNGEE. This CDR3 comprises 22 residues. Trimming removed 4 bases at V and 0 bases at J, with 33 bases between. CDR3 in DNA: TGTGCCAGCAGCCGACCGGGGGCAGGGGGAATCACGAGGGGTTCTAGCACAGATACGCAGTATTTT. Its translation is CASSRPGAGGITRGSSTDTQYF.

The rearrangement links TRBV28 to TRBJ2-1; a possible D gene is TRBD2 (6 bases). Trimming pared 10 bases from V and 10 bases from J, leaving 20 bases between. Germline CDR1 reads MDHEN; CDR2 reads SYDVKM. The CDR3 is 13 residues long. CDR3 coding DNA: TGTGCCACCGACCGGGGCGGGACGGGAGAGCAGTTCTTC. Translated: CATDRGGTGEQFF. The whole variable domain, remainder taken from reference TRBV28 and TRBJ2-1, is DVKVTQSSRYLVKRTGEKVFLECVQDMDHENMFWYRQDPGLGLRLIYFSYDVKMKEKGDIPEGYSVSREKKERFSLILESASTNQTSMYLCATDRGGTGEQFFGPGTRLTVL.

The chain recombines TRBV9 with TRBJ1-2, with D possibly matching TRBD1 (5 bases). With 0 bases removed from V and 2 bases from J, the gap between germline ends came to 8 bases. From germline, CDR1 is SGDLS and CDR2 YYNGEE. This CDR3 is built from 14 residues. The DNA for the CDR3 is TGTGCCAGCAGCGTAGACGGGGGGAACTATGGCTACACCTTC. Its translation: CASSVDGGNYGYTF. Complete variable domain (other parts from reference TRBV9 and TRBJ1-2): DSGVTQTPKHLITATGQRVTLRCSPRSGDLSVYWYQQSLDQGLQFLIQYYNGEERAKGNILERFSAQQFPDLHSELNLSSLELGDSALYFCASSVDGGNYGYTFGSGTRLTVV.

This rearrangement joins TRBV18 to TRBJ2-3; no firm D call. The CDR3 is 11 residues long. Trimming cost V 8 bases and J 4 bases, with 7 bases left between them. CDR1 and CDR2 from the germline V gene are KGHSH and LQKENI. The CDR3 sequence is CASRAPDTQYF. As DNA, the CDR3 is TGTGCCAGCCGAGCTCCAGATACGCAGTATTTT.

The V gene is TRBV30, the J gene TRBJ2-5, with 10 bases fitting TRBD2. This CDR3 has 16 residues. J lost 1 base, V lost 1 base, and 6 bases had no gene match. Germline assignment: CDR1 GTSNPN and CDR2 SVGIG (reference sequence). The chain's CDR3 is CAWSETSGALQETQYF. The CDR3 DNA sequence: TGTGCCTGGAGTGAAACTAGCGGGGCCCTCCAAGAGACCCAGTACTTC.